This T cell receptor beta chain was observed in a study of cytomegalovirus exposure and HLA in healthy donors. The overall study: Approximately 81% of more than 300 genotyped donors fell in the Caucasian-associated ancestry cluster. Findings and caveats of the study: Reportedly, TCR beta sequences accurately predicted HLA-A and HLA-B alleles in most subjects. CMV serostatus was the sole immune exposure data available.

At sampling all donors were nominally healthy, likely with unrecorded immune exposures. With 60 Vbeta and 13 Jbeta primers, the PCR was carried out. Only in-frame clones appear in the TCRdb table, and some are missing; sequencing was by immunoSEQ multiplex PCR. Here the sample spans a few hundred thousand clones, about 83% being singletons. The CDR3 consists of 15 residues. The germline CDR1 and CDR2 sequences are SGHDT and YYEEEE. V was trimmed by 1 base and J by 3 bases, leaving 13 bases between them. For this clone: Antigen unknown.

The sequence was collected from a man in his forties or fifties in good health and CMV-seronegative. The sequencing input was PBMCs. The chain recombines TRBV5-6 with TRBJ1-1; the D is unclear. The CDR3 coding sequence is TGTGCCAGCAGCTTGAGGAGGGTGGCGGACACTGAAGCTTTCTTT. It specifies CASSLRRVADTEAFF.